This T cell receptor beta chain was obtained from a study of T cells after yellow fever vaccination. TCRdb re-derived calls from the 5' RACE reads in MiXCR, one entry per CDR3 protein. The sample lists about 340,000 distinct CDR3 sequences, approximately 12% occurring once. This clonotype has more than one count but fewer than ten. Here the sequenced sample was CD4+ T cells sorted from PBMCs, taken 15 days after the yellow fever booster vaccination. The receptor comes from a man in his late teens or twenties who received the YFV17D yellow fever vaccine.

CDR3 sequence reads: CASSPGQGYNSPLHF. CDR3 DNA: TGTGCCAGCAGCCCGGGACAGGGTTATAATTCACCCCTCCACTTT. The genes are TRBV11-2 and TRBJ1-6; the match to TRBD1 covers 9 bases. The CDR3 totals 15 residues. The ends lost 5 bases at V and 4 bases at J; junction bases unmatched: 3. The V gene's germline CDR1 is SGHAT and CDR2 FQNNGV.